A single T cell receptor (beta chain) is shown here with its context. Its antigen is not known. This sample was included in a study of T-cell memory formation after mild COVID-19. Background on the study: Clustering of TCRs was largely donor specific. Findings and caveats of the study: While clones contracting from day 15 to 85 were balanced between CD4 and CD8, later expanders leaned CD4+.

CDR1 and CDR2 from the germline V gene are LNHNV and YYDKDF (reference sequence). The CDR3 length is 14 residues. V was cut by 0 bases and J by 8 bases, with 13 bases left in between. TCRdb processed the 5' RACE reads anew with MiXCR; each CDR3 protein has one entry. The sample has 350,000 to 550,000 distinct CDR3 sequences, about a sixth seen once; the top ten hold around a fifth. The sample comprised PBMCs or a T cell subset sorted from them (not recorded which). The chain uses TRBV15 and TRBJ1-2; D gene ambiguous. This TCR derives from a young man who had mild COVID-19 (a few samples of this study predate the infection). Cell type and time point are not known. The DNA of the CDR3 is TGTGCCACCAGCAGAGATCCAAGCAGTGGAGGCTACACCTTC. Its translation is CATSRDPSSGGYTF. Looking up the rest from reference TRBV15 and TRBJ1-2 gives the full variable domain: DAMVIQNPRYQVTQFGKPVTLSCSQTLNHNVMYWYQQKSSQAPKLLFHYYDKDFNNEADTPDNFQSRRPNTSFCFLDIRSPGLGDTAMYLCATSRDPSSGGYTFGSGTRLTVV.